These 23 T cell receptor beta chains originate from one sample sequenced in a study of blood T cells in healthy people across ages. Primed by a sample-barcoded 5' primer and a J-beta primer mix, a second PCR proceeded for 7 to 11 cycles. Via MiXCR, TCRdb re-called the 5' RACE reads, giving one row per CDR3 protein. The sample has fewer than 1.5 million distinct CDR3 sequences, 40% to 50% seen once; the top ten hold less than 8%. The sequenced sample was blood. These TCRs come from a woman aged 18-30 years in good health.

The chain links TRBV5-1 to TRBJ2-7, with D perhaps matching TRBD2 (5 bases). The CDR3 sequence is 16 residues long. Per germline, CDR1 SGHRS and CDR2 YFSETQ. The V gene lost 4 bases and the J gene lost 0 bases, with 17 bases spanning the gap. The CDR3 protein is CASSPRAGVSSYEQYF. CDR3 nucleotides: TGCGCCAGCAGCCCCCGGGCGGGCGTTAGCTCCTACGAGCAGTACTTC.

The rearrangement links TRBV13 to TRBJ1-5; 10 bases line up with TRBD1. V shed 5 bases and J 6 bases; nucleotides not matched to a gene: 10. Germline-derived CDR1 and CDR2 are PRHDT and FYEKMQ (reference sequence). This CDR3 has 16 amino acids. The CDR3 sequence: CASSVGQGKVVQPQHF. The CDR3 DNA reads TGTGCCAGCAGCGTGGGACAGGGGAAGGTTGTTCAGCCCCAGCATTTT.

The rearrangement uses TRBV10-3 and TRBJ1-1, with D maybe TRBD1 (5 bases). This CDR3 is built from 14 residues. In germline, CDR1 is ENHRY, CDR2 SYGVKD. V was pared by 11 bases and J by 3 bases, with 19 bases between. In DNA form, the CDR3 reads TGTGCCTCTCATGGGGCAGGGAAGGACACTGAAGCTTTCTTT. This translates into CASHGAGKDTEAFF.

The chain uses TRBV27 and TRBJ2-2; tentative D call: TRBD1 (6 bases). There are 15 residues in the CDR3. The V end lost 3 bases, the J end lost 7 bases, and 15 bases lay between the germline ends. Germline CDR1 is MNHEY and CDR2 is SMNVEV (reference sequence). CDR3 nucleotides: TGTGCCAGCAGTTTGCTCAGGGGCGCGGGCGGGGAGCTGTTTTTT. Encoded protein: CASSLLRGAGGELFF.

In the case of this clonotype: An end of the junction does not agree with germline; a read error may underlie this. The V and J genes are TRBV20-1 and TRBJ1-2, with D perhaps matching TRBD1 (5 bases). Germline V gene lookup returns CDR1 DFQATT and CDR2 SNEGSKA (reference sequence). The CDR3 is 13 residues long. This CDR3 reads CSAISGGYYGYTF. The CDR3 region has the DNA TGCAGTGCCATCAGCGGGGGGTACTACGGCTACACCTTC.

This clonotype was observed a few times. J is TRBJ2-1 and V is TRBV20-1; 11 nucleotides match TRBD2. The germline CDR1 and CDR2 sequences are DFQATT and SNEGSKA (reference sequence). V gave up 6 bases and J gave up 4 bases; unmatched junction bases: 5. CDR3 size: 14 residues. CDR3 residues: CSALGLAVYNEQFF. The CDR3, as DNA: TGCAGTGCCTTGGGACTAGCGGTATACAATGAGCAGTTCTTC.

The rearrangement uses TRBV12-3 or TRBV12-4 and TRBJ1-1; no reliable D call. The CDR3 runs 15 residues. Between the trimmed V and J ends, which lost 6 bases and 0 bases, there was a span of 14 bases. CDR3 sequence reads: CASRYSAQMNTEAFF. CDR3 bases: TGTGCCAGCAGGTATTCGGCACAGATGAACACTGAAGCTTTCTTT.

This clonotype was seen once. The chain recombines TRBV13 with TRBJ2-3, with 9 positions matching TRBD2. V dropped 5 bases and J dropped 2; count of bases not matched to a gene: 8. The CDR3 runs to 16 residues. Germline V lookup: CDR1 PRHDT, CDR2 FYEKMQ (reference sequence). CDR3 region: CASSLPGLASTDTQYF. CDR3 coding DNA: TGTGCCAGCAGCCTCCCGGGACTAGCATCCACAGATACGCAGTATTTT.

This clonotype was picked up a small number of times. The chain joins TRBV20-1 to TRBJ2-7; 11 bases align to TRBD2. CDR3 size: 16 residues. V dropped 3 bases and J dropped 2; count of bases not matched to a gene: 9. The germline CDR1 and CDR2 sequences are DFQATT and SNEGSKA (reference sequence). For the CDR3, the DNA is TGCAGTGCTAGGAAAATAGGGACTAGCGGTACCTACGAGCAGTACTTC. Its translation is CSARKIGTSGTYEQYF.

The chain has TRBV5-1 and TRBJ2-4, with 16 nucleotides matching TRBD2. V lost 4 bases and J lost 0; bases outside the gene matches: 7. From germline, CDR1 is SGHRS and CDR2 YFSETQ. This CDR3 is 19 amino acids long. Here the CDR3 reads CASSGSGTSGGVAKNIQYF. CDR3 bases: TGCGCCAGCAGCGGATCCGGGACTAGCGGGGGGGTAGCCAAAAACATTCAGTACTTC.

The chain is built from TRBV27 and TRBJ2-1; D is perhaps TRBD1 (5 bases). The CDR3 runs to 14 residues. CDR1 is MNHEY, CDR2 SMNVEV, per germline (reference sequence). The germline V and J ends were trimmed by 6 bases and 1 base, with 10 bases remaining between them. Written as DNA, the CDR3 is TGTGCCAGCAGCAGGGCCCTTTCCTACAATGAGCAGTTCTTC. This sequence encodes CASSRALSYNEQFF.

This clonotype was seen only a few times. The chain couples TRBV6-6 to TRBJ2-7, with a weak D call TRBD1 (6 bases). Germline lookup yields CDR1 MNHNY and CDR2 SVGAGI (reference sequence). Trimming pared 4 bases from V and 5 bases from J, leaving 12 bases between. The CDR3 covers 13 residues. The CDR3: CASSLRTVHEQYF. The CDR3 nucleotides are TGTGCCAGCAGTTTACGGACAGTGCACGAGCAGTACTTC.

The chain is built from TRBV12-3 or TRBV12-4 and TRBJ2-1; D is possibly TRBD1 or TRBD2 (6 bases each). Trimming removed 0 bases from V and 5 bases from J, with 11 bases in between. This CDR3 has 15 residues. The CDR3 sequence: CASSLAGGGNNEQFF. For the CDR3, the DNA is TGTGCCAGCAGTTTAGCGGGGGGCGGGAACAATGAGCAGTTCTTC.

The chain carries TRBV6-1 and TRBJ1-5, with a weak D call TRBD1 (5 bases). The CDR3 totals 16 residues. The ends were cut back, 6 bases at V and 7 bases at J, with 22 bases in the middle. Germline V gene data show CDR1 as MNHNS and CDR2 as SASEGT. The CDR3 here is CASSPISSGRGQPQHF. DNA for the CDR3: TGTGCCAGCAGCCCAATTTCATCGGGAAGGGGACAGCCCCAGCATTTT.

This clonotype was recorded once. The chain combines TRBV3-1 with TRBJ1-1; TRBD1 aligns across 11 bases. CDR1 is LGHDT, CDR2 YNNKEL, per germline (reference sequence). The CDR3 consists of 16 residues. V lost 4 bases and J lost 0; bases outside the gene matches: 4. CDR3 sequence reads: CASSPRDRGVNTEAFF. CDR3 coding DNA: TGTGCCAGCAGCCCCCGGGACAGGGGGGTGAACACTGAAGCTTTCTTT.

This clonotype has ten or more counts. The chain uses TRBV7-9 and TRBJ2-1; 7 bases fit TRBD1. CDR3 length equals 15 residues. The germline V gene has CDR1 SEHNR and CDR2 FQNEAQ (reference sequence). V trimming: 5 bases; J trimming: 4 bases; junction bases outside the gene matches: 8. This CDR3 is CASSPRQGPYNEQFF. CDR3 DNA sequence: TGTGCCAGCAGCCCACGACAGGGTCCGTACAATGAGCAGTTCTTC.

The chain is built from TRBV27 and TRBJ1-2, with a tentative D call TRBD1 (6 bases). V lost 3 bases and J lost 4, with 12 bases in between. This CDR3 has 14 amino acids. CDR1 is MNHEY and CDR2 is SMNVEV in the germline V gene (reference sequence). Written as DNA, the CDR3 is TGTGCCAGCAGTTTCAGGGGCTACAGCTATGGCTACACCTTC. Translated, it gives CASSFRGYSYGYTF.

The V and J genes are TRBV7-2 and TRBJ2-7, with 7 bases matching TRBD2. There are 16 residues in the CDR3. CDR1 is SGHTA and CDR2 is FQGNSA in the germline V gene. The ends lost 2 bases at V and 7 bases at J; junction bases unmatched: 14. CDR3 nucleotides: TGTGCCAGCAGCTTAATGGCGGGAGTATTTTACAATGAGCAGTACTTC. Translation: CASSLMAGVFYNEQYF.

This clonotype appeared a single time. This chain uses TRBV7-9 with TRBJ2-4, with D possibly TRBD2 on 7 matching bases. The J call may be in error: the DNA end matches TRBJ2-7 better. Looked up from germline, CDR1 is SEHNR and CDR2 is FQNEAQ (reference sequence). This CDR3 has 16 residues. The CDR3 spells CASSHLVGGARYEQYF. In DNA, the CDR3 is TGTGCCAGCAGCCATCTGGTGGGGGGGGCTCGGTACGAGCAGTACTTC.

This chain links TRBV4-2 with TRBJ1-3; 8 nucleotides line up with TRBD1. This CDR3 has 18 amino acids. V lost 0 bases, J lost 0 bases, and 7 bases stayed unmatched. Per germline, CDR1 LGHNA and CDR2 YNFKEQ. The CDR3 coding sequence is TGTGCCAGCAGCCAAGATAGGGTCGGACAGGGCTCTGGAAACACCATATATTTT. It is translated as CASSQDRVGQGSGNTIYF.

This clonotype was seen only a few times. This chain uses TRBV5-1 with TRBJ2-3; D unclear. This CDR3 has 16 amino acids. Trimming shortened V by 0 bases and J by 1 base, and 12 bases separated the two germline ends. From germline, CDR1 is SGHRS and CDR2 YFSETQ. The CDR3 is CASSLAGTFGTDTQYF. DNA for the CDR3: TGCGCCAGCAGCTTGGCCGGCACATTTGGCACAGATACGCAGTATTTT.

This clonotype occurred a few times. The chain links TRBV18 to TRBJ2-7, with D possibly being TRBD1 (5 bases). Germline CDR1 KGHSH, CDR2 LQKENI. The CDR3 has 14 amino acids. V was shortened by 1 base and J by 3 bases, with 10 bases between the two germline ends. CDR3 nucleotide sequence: TGTGCCAGCTCACCACAACAGGAAAACTACGAGCAGTACTTC. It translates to CASSPQQENYEQYF.

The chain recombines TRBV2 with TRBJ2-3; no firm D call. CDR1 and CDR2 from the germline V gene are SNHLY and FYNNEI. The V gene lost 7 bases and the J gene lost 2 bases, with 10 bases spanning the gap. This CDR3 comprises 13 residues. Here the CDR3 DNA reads TGTGCCAGCACCCCACTTAACACAGATACGCAGTATTTT. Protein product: CASTPLNTDTQYF. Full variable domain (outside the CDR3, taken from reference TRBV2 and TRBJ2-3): EPEVTQTPSHQVTQMGQEVILRCVPISNHLYFYWYRQILGQKVEFLVSFYNNEISEKSEIFDDQFSVERPDGSNFTLKIRSTKLEDSAMYFCASTPLNTDTQYFGPGTRLTVL.